The 12 T cell receptor beta chains presented below share a single source sample, sequenced in a study of shared clonotypes between healthy human individuals. Positively selected for CCR7, the CD45RO-negative cells used as naive CD8 cells excluded terminally differentiated effector memory CD45RA+ cells. Here immunoSEQ multiplex PCR was the method, and the copy in TCRdb shows in-frame clones only, minus some. Found here are around 2,100,000 clones, less than 95% of them singletons; the top ten hold less than 1.5%. Sequencing was carried out using naive CD8+ T cells sorted from blood. The receptors here all came from a man aged 18 to 29 in good health.

The chain couples TRBV6-1 to TRBJ2-7; TRBD2 matches at 10 bases. This CDR3 comprises 14 residues. Germline CDR1 and CDR2: MNHNS and SASEGT. V shed 10 bases and J 4 bases; nucleotides not matched to a gene: 10. CDR3 coding DNA: TGTGCCATCTCAATAGCGGGGGGCACATACGAGCAGTACTTC. Residues: CAISIAGGTYEQYF.

The gene calls are TRBV19 and TRBJ1-6; D is possibly TRBD1 (5 bases). CDR1 is LNHDA and CDR2 is SQIVND in the germline V gene (reference sequence). The CDR3 totals 17 residues. Trimming removed 7 bases from V and 0 bases from J, with 16 bases in between. CDR3 amino acids: CASTYGGSTSYNSPLHF. In DNA form, the CDR3 reads TGTGCCAGTACCTATGGGGGATCTACCTCCTATAATTCACCCCTCCACTTT. Full variable domain (remainder filled in from reference TRBV19 and TRBJ1-6): DGGITQSPKYLFRKEGQNVTLSCEQNLNHDAMYWYRQDPGQGLRLIYYSQIVNDFQKGDIAEGYSVSREKKESFPLTVTSAQKNPTAFYLCASTYGGSTSYNSPLHFGNGTRLTVT.

In the case of this clone: The sample carries other DNA sequences with the same CDR3. V and J are TRBV4-1 and TRBJ2-7; perhaps TRBD1 as D (5 bases). V dropped 3 bases and J dropped 2 bases, with 8 bases sitting between them. The length of the CDR3 is 13 residues. Germline V gene data show CDR1 as MGHRA and CDR2 as YSYEKL. Here the CDR3 reads CASSHDRAYEQYF. The CDR3 coding sequence is TGCGCCAGCAGCCACGACAGAGCCTACGAGCAGTACTTC.

The V and J genes are TRBV11-2 and TRBJ1-4; no clear D gene. The germline gives CDR1 SGHAT, CDR2 FQNNGV. This CDR3 has 12 residues. Deletions cut 3 bases from V and 13 bases from J, with 12 bases between. CDR3 sequence reads: CASSLTPSGLFF. The DNA of the CDR3 is TGTGCCAGCAGCTTGACCCCCTCCGGACTGTTTTTT.

This clone was counted a single time. V and J are TRBV7-9 and TRBJ2-3; possibly TRBD1 or TRBD2 for D (6 bases each). CDR1 is SEHNR, CDR2 FQNEAQ, per germline (reference sequence). Trimming stripped 5 bases from V and 3 bases from J, with 15 bases between. The CDR3 spans 15 residues. CDR3 region: CASSPLGGQTDTQYF. In nucleotides, the CDR3 is TGTGCCAGCAGCCCTCTTGGGGGGCAGACAGATACGCAGTATTTT.

V and J are TRBV5-4 and TRBJ1-4; D not resolved. CDR3 length equals 17 residues. Trimming shortened V by 0 bases and J by 7 bases, and 19 bases separated the two germline ends. In germline, CDR1 is SGHNT, CDR2 YYREEE (reference sequence). The CDR3 here is CASSLATGPAMIEKLFF. For the CDR3, the DNA is TGTGCCAGCAGCTTGGCTACGGGCCCCGCGATGATTGAAAAACTGTTTTTT.

The J gene is TRBJ1-1, the V gene TRBV30; D is ambiguous. V lost 5 bases, J lost 9 bases, and 13 bases lay in between. There are 11 residues in the CDR3. Germline lookup yields CDR1 GTSNPN and CDR2 SVGIG (reference sequence). The CDR3 reads CAWYNGRQAFF. In DNA, the CDR3 is TGTGCCTGGTATAATGGGCGGCAAGCTTTCTTT. Full variable domain (remainder filled in from reference TRBV30 and TRBJ1-1): SQTIHQWPATLVQPVGSPLSLECTVEGTSNPNLYWYRQAAGRGLQLLFYSVGIGQISSEVPQNLSASRPQDRQFILSSKKLLLSDSGFYLCAWYNGRQAFFGQGTRLTVV.

In regard to this clone: The sample carries other DNA sequences with the same CDR3. The chain recombines TRBV27 with TRBJ2-7, with 11 positions matching TRBD2. This CDR3 has 13 residues. Trimming removed 6 bases from V and 4 bases from J; junction bases left unmatched: 2. Per germline, CDR1 MNHEY and CDR2 SMNVEV (reference sequence). The CDR3 bases are TGTGCCAGCAGCTGGACTAGCGGGTACGAGCAGTACTTC. Translating gives CASSWTSGYEQYF.

A note on this clone: Other DNA sequences of this sample code for an identical CDR3. This chain uses TRBV6-5 with TRBJ1-2; no firm D call. Germline V CDR1 and CDR2: MNHEY, SVGAGI. This CDR3 spans 15 amino acids. V lost 0 bases to trimming and J lost 0 bases, with 8 bases between them. In DNA form, the CDR3 reads TGTGCCAGCAGTTACTCCGGCGGATCTAACTATGGCTACACCTTC. Protein product: CASSYSGGSNYGYTF.

The chain joins TRBV5-6 to TRBJ1-1; the match to TRBD1 covers 7 bases. V trimming: 4 bases; J trimming: 1 base; junction bases outside the gene matches: 7. CDR3 length: 15 residues. Germline-derived CDR1 and CDR2 are SGHDT and YYEEEE. CDR3 sequence reads: CASSDMTGRNTEAFF. The CDR3 coding sequence is TGTGCCAGCAGCGACATGACAGGGAGGAACACTGAAGCTTTCTTT.

J is TRBJ2-7 and V is TRBV30, with TRBD2 identical over 13 bases. The CDR3 has 15 amino acids. Looked up from germline, CDR1 is GTSNPN and CDR2 is SVGIG (reference sequence). The V gene end was trimmed by 7 bases and the J gene end by 4 bases; junction bases not matched to a gene: 10. CDR3 nucleotides: TGTGCCTCTACGGGGACTAGCGGGGAGAGGTACGAGCAGTACTTC. This codes for CASTGTSGERYEQYF. The variable domain in full, completed from reference TRBV30 and TRBJ2-7, reads SQTIHQWPATLVQPVGSPLSLECTVEGTSNPNLYWYRQAAGRGLQLLFYSVGIGQISSEVPQNLSASRPQDRQFILSSKKLLLSDSGFYLCASTGTSGERYEQYFGPGTRLTVT.

V gene TRBV27 combines with J gene TRBJ2-2; the match to TRBD1 covers 11 bases. Germline V CDR1 and CDR2: MNHEY, SMNVEV (reference sequence). The CDR3 sequence is 16 residues long. V was pared by 6 bases and J by 5 bases, with 8 bases of the junction left unmatched. Here the CDR3 reads CASRDRGQVRTGELFF. In DNA, the CDR3 is TGTGCCAGCAGGGACAGGGGGCAGGTACGGACCGGGGAGCTGTTTTTT.